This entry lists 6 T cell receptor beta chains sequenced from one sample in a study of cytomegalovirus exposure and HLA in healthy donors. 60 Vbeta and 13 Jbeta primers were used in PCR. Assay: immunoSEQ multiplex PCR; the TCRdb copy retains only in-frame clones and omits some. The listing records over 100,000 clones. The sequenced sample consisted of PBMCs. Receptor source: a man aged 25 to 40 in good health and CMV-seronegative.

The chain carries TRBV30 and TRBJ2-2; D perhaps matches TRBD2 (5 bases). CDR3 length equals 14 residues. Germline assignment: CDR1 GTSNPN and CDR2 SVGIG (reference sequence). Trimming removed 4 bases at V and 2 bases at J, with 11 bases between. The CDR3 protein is CAWKRTRNTGELFF. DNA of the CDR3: TGTGCCTGGAAAAGGACTCGTAACACCGGGGAGCTGTTTTTT.

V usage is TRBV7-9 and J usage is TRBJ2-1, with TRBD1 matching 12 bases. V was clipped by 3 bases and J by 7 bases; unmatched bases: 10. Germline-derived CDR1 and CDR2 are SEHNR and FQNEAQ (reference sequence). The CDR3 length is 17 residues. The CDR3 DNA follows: TGTGCCAGCAGCTTTAGGTGGGACAGGGGGCGGGCGAATGAGCAGTTCTTC. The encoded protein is CASSFRWDRGRANEQFF. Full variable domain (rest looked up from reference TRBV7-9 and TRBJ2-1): DTGVSQNPRHKITKRGQNVTFRCDPISEHNRLYWYRQTLGQGPEFLTYFQNEAQLEKSRLLSDRFSAERPKGSFSTLEIQRTEQGDSAMYLCASSFRWDRGRANEQFFGPGTRLTVL.

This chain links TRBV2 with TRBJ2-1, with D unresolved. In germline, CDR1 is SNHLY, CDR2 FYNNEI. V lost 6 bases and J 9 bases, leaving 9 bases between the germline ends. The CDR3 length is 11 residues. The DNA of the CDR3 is TGTGCCAGCAGCGAGACAATTGAGCAGTTCTTC. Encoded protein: CASSETIEQFF.

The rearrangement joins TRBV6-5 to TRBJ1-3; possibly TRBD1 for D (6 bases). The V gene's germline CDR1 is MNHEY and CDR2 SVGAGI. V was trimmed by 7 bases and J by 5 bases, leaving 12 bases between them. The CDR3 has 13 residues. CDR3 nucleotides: TGTGCCAGCATGCCAGGGGCAAGAAACACCATATATTTT. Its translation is CASMPGARNTIYF.

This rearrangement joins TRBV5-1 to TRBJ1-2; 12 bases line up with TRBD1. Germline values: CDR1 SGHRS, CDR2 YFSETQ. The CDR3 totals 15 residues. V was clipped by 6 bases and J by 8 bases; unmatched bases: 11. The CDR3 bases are TGCGCCAGCACCCCCGGGACAGGGGGCTGGGGAGGCTACACCTTC. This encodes CASTPGTGGWGGYTF.

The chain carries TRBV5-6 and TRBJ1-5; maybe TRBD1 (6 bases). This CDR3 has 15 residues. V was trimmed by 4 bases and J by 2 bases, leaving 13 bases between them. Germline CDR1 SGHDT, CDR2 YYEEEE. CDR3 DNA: TGTGCCAGCAGCCCCCAGGGGAAGGGCAATCAGCCCCAGCATTTT. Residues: CASSPQGKGNQPQHF.